A selection of T cell receptor beta chains follows, all from one sample in a study of human T cells and chemical hapten exposure. TCRdb re-called the RACE reads with MiXCR, one entry per CDR3 protein. The sample contains 85,000 to 100,000 distinct CDR3 sequences, roughly a tenth of which appear only once. This sample comprised whole blood, obtained in connection with sensitization to the hapten diphenylcyclopropenone (DPC). The receptors shown here come from a woman aged 60-75 years with alopecia areata. Some clones in this sample may be carry-over from other donors' samples. Both conserved end residues are part of each CDR3. Fields, in order: D gene, J gene, clone size, V gene, CDR3 DNA, CDR3 protein. The D gene is left open where the match is weak. Clone size appears in some rows only: once, few, many, or a class for an expanded clone.

D: TRBD2; J: TRBJ2-3; size: few; V: TRBV19; DNA: TGTGCCAGTAGTATAGACTGGGTAGCGGGGGGAAATTTAGATACGCAGTATTTT; CDR3: CASSIDWVAGGNLDTQYF
D: TRBD1; J: TRBJ1-1; size: many; V: TRBV27; DNA: TGTGCCAGCAGTTTGACAGGGCCTAGTGAAGCTTTCTTT; CDR3: CASSLTGPSEAFF
D: TRBD1; J: TRBJ1-2; size: few; V: TRBV6-6; DNA: TGTGCCAGCAGTGCCCATAGACAGGGGATCTATGGCTACACCTTC; CDR3: CASSAHRQGIYGYTF
D: -; J: TRBJ1-2; size: many; V: TRBV14; DNA: TGTGCCAGCAGCCAAGACTCCCGGTATGGCTACACCTTC; CDR3: CASSQDSRYGYTF
D: TRBD1; J: TRBJ1-2; size: few; V: TRBV18; DNA: TGTGCCAGCTCACCAAGTTCTGGGACAGGTTATAACTATGGCTACACCTTC; CDR3: CASSPSSGTGYNYGYTF
D: -; J: TRBJ2-7; size: many; V: TRBV11-2; DNA: TGTGCCAGCAGCCTCACAGGGCGCTTTTCCTACGAGCAGTACTTC; CDR3: CASSLTGRFSYEQYF
D: -; J: TRBJ1-1; size: many; V: TRBV12-3/TRBV12-4; DNA: TGTGCCAGCAGCCGGGCAGGGGCGCGAAACACTGAAGCTTTCTTT; CDR3: CASSRAGARNTEAFF
D: TRBD1; J: TRBJ1-4; size: -; V: TRBV11-1; DNA: TGTGCCAGCAGCGCCGGGACAGCTAATGAAAAACTGTTTTTT; CDR3: CASSAGTANEKLFF
D: TRBD2; J: TRBJ2-3; size: many; V: TRBV24-1; DNA: TGTGCCACCAGTGATTCTAGCGGGGGTAGCACAGATACGCAGTATTTT; CDR3: CATSDSSGGSTDTQYF
D: TRBD2; J: TRBJ2-2; size: few; V: TRBV12-3/TRBV12-4; DNA: TGTGCCAGCAGTTCGTTGACTAGCGGGGGGCACACCGGGGAGCTGTTTTTT; CDR3: CASSSLTSGGHTGELFF
D: -; J: TRBJ1-1; size: many; V: TRBV20-1; DNA: TGCAGTGCTAGAAACAACGGCCGATCGAACACTGAAGCTTTCTTT; CDR3: CSARNNGRSNTEAFF
D: -; J: TRBJ2-1; size: -; V: TRBV20-1; DNA: TGCAGTGCTAGAGATGGGGTACAGCGGAATGAGCAGTTCTTC; CDR3: CSARDGVQRNEQFF
D: -; J: TRBJ1-2; size: few; V: TRBV4-2; DNA: TGTGCCAGCAGCAGGCAGGAAAAAGCGAGCTACACCTTC; CDR3: CASSRQEKASYTF
D: -; J: TRBJ1-1; size: few; V: TRBV18; DNA: TGTGCCAGCTCACCAATCCAGGACACTGAAGCTTTCTTT; CDR3: CASSPIQDTEAFF